The clone carrying this T cell receptor beta chain has only a few counts. Its antigen is still unknown. These data belong to a study of T cells in Graves' hyperthyroidism and ophthalmopathy. RNA transcripts were the template for amplifying TCR beta CDR3 regions. An initial round of RT-PCR targeting the TCR CDR3 relied on the HTBI primer set. TCRdb ran MiXCR on the multiplex PCR reads and lists one entry per CDR3 protein. The data show about 350,000 distinct CDR3 sequences, 15% to 20% seen once. Per the germline V gene, CDR1 is LNHNV and CDR2 is YYDKDF (reference sequence). The CDR3 covers 18 residues. V trimming: 5 bases; J trimming: 5 bases; junction bases outside the gene matches: 13. Study-wide results and limits: Appearing also in blood were most of the thyroid clonotypes expanded above 0.001.

Under 3 months was the duration of disease in ophthalmopathy patients, who also had a Clinical Activity Score of at least 3 and a NOSPECS grade of at least 4. The chain combines TRBV15 with TRBJ2-5, with 14 bases lining up with TRBD2. Sequencing used blood. This receptor was taken from a woman aged 40 to 50 with Graves' ophthalmopathy. CDR3 in DNA: TGTGCCACCAGCCGCAGACTAGCGGGAGGGCCGGCGCACGAGACCCAGTACTTC. Translated: CATSRRLAGGPAHETQYF.